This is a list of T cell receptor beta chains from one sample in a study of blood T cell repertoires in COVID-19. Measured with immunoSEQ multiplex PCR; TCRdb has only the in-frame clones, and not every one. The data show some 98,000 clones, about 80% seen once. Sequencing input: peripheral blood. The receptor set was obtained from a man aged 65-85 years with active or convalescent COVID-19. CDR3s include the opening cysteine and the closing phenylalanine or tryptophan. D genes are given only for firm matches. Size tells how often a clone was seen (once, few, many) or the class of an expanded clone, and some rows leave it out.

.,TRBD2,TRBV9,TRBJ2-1,CASSVGVAGGPGEQFF,TGTGCCAGCAGCGTAGGAGTGGCGGGGGGGCCCGGTGAGCAGTTCTTC
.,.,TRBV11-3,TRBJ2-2,CASSLYTAGGTGELFF,TGTGCCAGCAGCTTATATACTGCCGGCGGCACCGGGGAGCTGTTTTTT
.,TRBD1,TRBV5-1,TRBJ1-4,CASSLGRDSINEKLFF,TGCGCCAGCAGCTTGGGCCGGGACAGTATAAATGAAAAACTGTTTTTT
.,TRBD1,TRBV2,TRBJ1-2,CASREDRGVYGYTF,TGTGCCAGCAGGGAGGACAGGGGCGTCTATGGCTACACCTTC
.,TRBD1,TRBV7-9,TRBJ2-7,CASSTGTGVSEQYF,TGTGCCAGCAGCACAGGGACAGGGGTAAGCGAGCAGTACTTC
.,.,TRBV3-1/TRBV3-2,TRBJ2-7,CASGLRYEQYF,TGTGCCAGCGGGCTGCGCTACGAGCAGTACTTC
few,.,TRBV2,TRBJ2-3,CASTQGASTDTQYF,TGTGCCAGCACCCAAGGGGCGAGCACAGATACGCAGTATTTT
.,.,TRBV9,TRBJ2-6,CASSVATGVGSGANVLTF,TGTGCCAGCAGCGTAGCTACCGGGGTTGGTTCTGGGGCCAACGTCCTGACTTTC
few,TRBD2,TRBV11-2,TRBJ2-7,CASSLGLRGRGYEQYF,TGTGCCAGCAGCTTAGGGTTACGAGGGAGGGGTTACGAGCAGTACTTC
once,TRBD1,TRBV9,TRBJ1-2,CASSVGHASTGTNYGYTF,TGTGCCAGCAGCGTAGGGCACGCTTCGACAGGGACTAACTATGGCTACACCTTC
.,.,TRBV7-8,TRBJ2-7,CASSLYIGSYEQYF,TGTGCCAGCAGCTTATATATCGGGAGCTACGAGCAGTACTTC
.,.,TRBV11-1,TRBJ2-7,CASSLSGTLAYEQYF,TGTGCCAGCAGCTTATCCGGGACACTAGCCTACGAGCAGTACTTC
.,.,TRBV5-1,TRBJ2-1,CASSTGQQQFF,TGCGCCAGCAGCACAGGACAGCAGCAGTTCTTC
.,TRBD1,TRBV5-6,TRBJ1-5,CASRRTGGNQPQHF,TGTGCCAGCAGAAGGACAGGGGGCAATCAGCCCCAGCATTTT
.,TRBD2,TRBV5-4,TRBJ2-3,CASSRPGGGRATDTQYF,TGTGCCAGCAGCCGTCCGGGGGGGGGCAGGGCCACAGATACGCAGTATTTT
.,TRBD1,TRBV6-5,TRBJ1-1,CASSPRDRGNTEAFF,TGTGCCAGCAGTCCCCGGGACAGGGGTAACACTGAAGCTTTCTTT
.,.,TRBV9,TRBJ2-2,CASSPRGARGTGELFF,TGTGCCAGCAGCCCCCGGGGGGCCCGGGGAACCGGGGAGCTGTTTTTT
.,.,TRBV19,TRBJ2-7,CASGELYEQYF,TGTGCTTCGGGAGAACTCTACGAGCAGTACTTC
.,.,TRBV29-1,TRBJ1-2,CSVERGGYGYTF,TGCAGCGTGGAGAGAGGAGGCTATGGCTACACCTTC